This T cell receptor (beta chain) emerged from a study of cytomegalovirus exposure and HLA in healthy donors (dated by TCRdb to between 2016 and 2019). The study in broad terms: An earlier analysis of approximately 600 of the donors reported 276 Gb of sequence data and around 110 million unique TCR beta sequences from roughly 200 million T cells. A handful of DR-DQ haplotypes were treated as single units for association and clustering because of strong linkage in the cohort. The study used immunosequencing to profile the T cell repertoires of several hundred subjects and linked those repertoires to cytomegalovirus serostatus. To predict cytomegalovirus infection status, the study brought together high-throughput TCR immunosequencing, statistical association of individual TCRs with disease status, and machine learning. The genetic ancestry cluster associated with self-reported Caucasian donors included about four fifths of the roughly 360 genotyped donors. Every repertoire in the discovery cohort had been generated on one and the same sequencing platform. Around 330 gigabases of sequencing data and around 85 million unique TCR sequences made up an early release that covered 500 to 700 HLA-typed donors. A later analysis re-analyzed previously published TCR beta repertoires from roughly 630 donors and added high-resolution HLA genotyping to study TCR occurrence patterns. In an earlier analysis of about 590 of the donors, high-throughput TCR beta sequencing was used to judge whether each TCR beta V gene segment behaved as functional or pseudogenic. Across under 500 genotyped donors of the cohort, an average of about 220,000 unique TCR beta nucleotide sequences per donor were sequenced, and 15% to 20% of those sequences were non-productive. Besides the first cohort of roughly 660 subjects, a separate validation cohort made up of around 120 different subjects was used. In the later analysis, no new phenotypic data were used to find candidate immune exposures; instead, reliance was placed on TCR beta sequences and their occurrence across donors. Donor age, sex, ethnicity and CMV serostatus were collected together with the repertoire data. Both class I and class II loci were covered by HLA typing, at four-digit resolution. Genome-wide SNP genotypes for about 60% of the roughly 670 donors were used in a later genetic analysis, which treated that subset as a discovery cohort. Typing coverage differed by locus: A, B, C, DRB1 and DQB1 were typed in roughly 620-640 donors, DQA1 in about 510, DPA1 in some 570, and DPB1 in 450 to 480. The study aimed to test whether signatures of past pathogen exposure could be identified by cataloging public T cell receptors.

In total, 666 healthy bone marrow donors made up the cohort. Cohort members were all nominally healthy when sampled, although unrecorded immune exposures were likely present. The donor tested CMV seronegative, placing the donor among the 350 to 400 seronegative members of the cohort. A peripheral blood sample was provided by each donor, and peripheral blood mononuclear cells were used for TCR beta sequencing. The Qiagen DNeasy Blood Extraction Kit was used to extract genomic DNA from the blood cell samples. Reading from cysteine to phenylalanine, the CDR3 counts 12 amino acids. Only the CDR3 DNA stays, 36 bases, in frame from base 1. CDR1 and CDR2 are drawn from the germline V gene (reference sequence): SGHNT, YYREEE. The V and J ends are trimmed by 2 bases and 8 bases, leaving 7 bases between them. What the work shows at the level of the full study, not this receptor alone: The cohort was sequenced for TCR beta chains only, and without alpha or paired-chain data the features that could be detected were limited. While some public TCRs were present in many individuals, most TCR sequences turned up only very rarely across donors. For the cohort, immune exposure information was limited to CMV serostatus. It was suggested by the authors that the approach could potentially be generalized to other disease states and immunological phenotypes. Presence/absence analyses assumed roughly uniform sequencing depth across donors, an assumption that may not hold. Correlated functional status among segregating V segments might be attributable to linkage disequilibrium, but an unknown experimental factor could not be ruled out. A cluster of highly shared sequence variants was judged likely to be a technical artifact of the sequencing pipeline. When HLA alleles, especially DR and DQ, strongly co-occurred, TCR associations were difficult to assign to individual alleles. According to a later analysis, most CMV-associated TCR beta chains appeared to be HLA-restricted, and the HLA associations seemed to be driven largely by CMV exposure. Because some donors lacked HLA typing at each locus, the association tests relied only on the typed subset. The study listed 150 to 200 TCR beta chains as associated with cytomegalovirus. Compared with equally common non-associated chains, HLA-associated TCR beta chains in a later analysis were more clonally expanded and had lower generation probabilities. A later analysis found that TCR association rates varied across HLA loci, with DRB1 alleles showing the most associated TCRs and HLA-C alleles the fewest. A further reported finding was that TCR beta sequences accurately predicted the HLA-A and HLA-B alleles for most subjects in the first cohort. In an earlier analysis of some 640 of the donors, most TCR beta V segments were observed in productive rearrangements about 87% or about 30% of the time, broadly matching IMGT annotations. In a later genetic analysis, a missense DCLRE1C variant was associated with V-gene and J-gene trimming of TCR beta chains, and the association was replicated in an independent cohort. Specific HLA alleles were associated with 15,000 to 20,000 TCR beta sequences at a false discovery rate of 0.05 in a later analysis. About 17 rarely observed V segments, including chromosome 9 orphons, were excluded from the earlier analysis of almost 600 of the donors because counts were too low. A few of the identified cytomegalovirus-associated TCR beta chains were confirmed in vitro to be specific for cytomegalovirus antigens. The classifier was reported to diagnose cytomegalovirus status with high specificity and sensitivity in both the original and validation cohorts. In a later analysis, several top co-occurrence clusters were reported to appear linked to parvovirus B19, influenza, CMV and Epstein-Barr virus. Compared with the approximately 700-donor mean, donors in an Asian-associated ancestry cluster had fewer N-insertions in productive TCRs, according to a later genetic analysis. The 87-base-pair reads could not distinguish some IMGT-functional V segments, including TRBV6-2 and TRBV6-3, so those segments were excluded.

Preparation of the library involved the immunoSEQ multiplex PCR assay. A mixture of 60 forward primers for TCR Vbeta segments and 13 reverse primers for TCR Jbeta segments was used in the multiplex PCR. Amplification of the CDR3 region of rearranged TCR beta genes was performed with a multiplex PCR assay on genomic DNA. Amplified TCR beta libraries were sequenced as 87-base-pair reads on the Illumina HiSeq System. On the authors' methods: Across the 600 to 700 repertoires, a later analysis counted 60 million to 90 million unique TCR beta chains, 8.5 million to 12 million of which were shared by at least two donors. To remove PCR and sequencing errors, raw reads were error-corrected and collapsed into unique sequences using a nearest-neighbor algorithm that merged closely related sequences. V, D and J gene segments were assigned by aligning CDR3 sequences to IMGT reference sequences. For a sequence to be retained, a match of at least six nucleotides was required to both a V gene segment and a J gene segment. A rearrangement counted as productive if the CDR3 had no stop codons and remained in frame with V and J, and every other rearrangement counted as non-productive. CDR3 was defined by IMGT convention, running from the second conserved V-encoded cysteine to the conserved J-encoded phenylalanine. In an earlier analysis of approximately 500 of the donors, sequences lacking an unambiguous match to a single V gene segment were excluded. In an earlier analysis of roughly 500 of the donors, V segments were called functional above 56.7% productive rearrangements and were called segregating when the between-donor standard deviation exceeded 5%. A statistical classification framework was built for diagnosing cytomegalovirus status from the catalog of TCR beta chain sequences. In a later analysis, TCR nucleotide sequences were compared against IMGT/GENE-DB human TR gene sequences so that V and J genes could be assigned. The TCRdist pipeline was used in a later analysis to assign CDR3 sequences and most-parsimonious VDJ recombination scenarios. In a later analysis, each TCR beta chain was defined by its CDR3 amino acid sequence together with its V-gene family, and reads without a unique V-gene family were excluded. To address suspected cross-contamination and a sequencing artifact, a later analysis removed some 620 highly shared, low-generation-probability nucleotide sequences. A later analysis calculated a clonal expansion index for each public chain from normalized within-repertoire ranks of inferred template counts. In a later analysis, generation probabilities were computed using a VDJ recombination model fitted to out-of-frame rearrangements, and the results were checked against IGoR. In a later analysis, hypergeometric tests were used to score TCR-TCR, TCR-HLA and TCR-CMV co-occurrence, with a repertoire-size bias correction applied to TCR pairs. To estimate false discovery rates, a later analysis permuted the HLA or CMV assignments 20 times. A later analysis grouped co-occurring TCRs with DBSCAN, adding TCRdist sequence similarity when clustering within HLA-allele-positive subsets. For co-occurrence clustering, repertoires with fewer than 30,000 or more than 120,000 public chains were excluded, along with five or six repertoires with anomalous nucleotide sharing. TCRdb carries this immuneACCESS record with in-frame sequences only. Its versions omit some clonotypes, under half of them owing to an unresolved V gene in the studies checked, with the rest unexplained. V, J and clone size are those of that table, while D and trimming were read from the DNA. Present in this sample are over 150,000 clones, less than 85% of which were seen just once. About 4.4% of the sample lies in the top ten.

Notes on this clone: Its antigen remains undetermined. The record has no base qualities; no much larger clone is one base away. Other DNA variants within this sample encode the same CDR3.

The sequence joins TRBV5-4 to TRBJ1-4, with TRBD1 as a weak D call on 6 bases. The sequencing sample was made of PBMCs. The clonotype originates from a man aged 40-50 years in good health and CMV-seronegative. The bases are TGTGCCAGCAGCTTACAGGGAGAAAAACTGTTTTTT. It codes for CASSLQGEKLFF.